This entry lists 24 T cell receptor beta chains sequenced from one sample in a study of control samples from healthy donors and cancer patients. Measured with immunoSEQ multiplex PCR; TCRdb has only the in-frame clones, and not every one. The profile shows about 92,000 clones, around 80% of them singletons. The sequencing input was blood. Source of these receptors: an older woman in good health.

The rearrangement links TRBV6-5 to TRBJ2-5; no firm D call. The CDR3 runs to 15 residues. CDR1 is MNHEY, CDR2 SVGAGI, per germline. V was cut by 4 bases and J by 5 bases, with 17 bases left in between. Here the CDR3 DNA reads TGTGCCAGCAGTTCTGGGGTAGTTAGCCGGGAGACCCAGTACTTC. Translated, it gives CASSSGVVSRETQYF.

This sequence joins TRBV24-1 and TRBJ2-3, with 7 bases fitting TRBD2. Germline assignment: CDR1 KGHDR and CDR2 SFDVKD. This CDR3 has 16 residues. Trimming at V came to 4 bases and at J to 4 bases, leaving 10 bases not matched to a gene. CDR3 sequence reads: CATSDHSGTTPDTQYF. The DNA of the CDR3 is TGTGCCACCAGTGACCACTCCGGGACTACCCCAGATACGCAGTATTTT.

The chain joins TRBV18 to TRBJ1-5; 10 bases align to TRBD1. The V and J ends lost 2 bases and 7 bases, in that order; junction bases with no gene match: 5. CDR1 KGHSH and CDR2 LQKENI come from the germline V gene. This CDR3 is built from 15 residues. The CDR3 DNA follows: TGTGCCAGCTCACCAGGGACAGGGGTGGGACAGCCCCAGCATTTT. As protein: CASSPGTGVGQPQHF.

J is TRBJ1-5 and V is TRBV19, with 8 bases that match TRBD1. Germline lookup yields CDR1 LNHDA and CDR2 SQIVND (reference sequence). This CDR3 is 16 amino acids long. V was pared by 7 bases and J by 5 bases, with 13 bases of the junction left unmatched. This CDR3 is CASTHPGGQEYQPQHF. The CDR3 DNA reads TGTGCCAGTACCCACCCGGGGGGACAGGAGTATCAGCCCCAGCATTTT.

The CDR3 region has the DNA TGTGCCAGCAGCCCACCCCCAGGGGGCGATTCTGGAAACACCATATATTTT. This translates into CASSPPPGGDSGNTIYF. The rearrangement uses TRBV5-4 and TRBJ1-3; TRBD1 matches at 8 bases. Germline lookup yields CDR1 SGHNT and CDR2 YYREEE (reference sequence). Unmatched junction bases numbered 10, after V lost 4 bases and J lost 1 base. The CDR3 consists of 17 residues.

V is TRBV19 and J is TRBJ1-5; 8 bases map to TRBD1. V lost 5 bases, J lost 6 bases, and 9 bases stayed unmatched. The CDR3 totals 15 residues. Per germline, CDR1 LNHDA and CDR2 SQIVND (reference sequence). Here the CDR3 reads CASSSQGATSQPQHF. DNA of the CDR3: TGTGCCAGTAGTTCCCAGGGGGCCACGAGTCAGCCCCAGCATTTT. Variable domain in full (rest from reference TRBV19 and TRBJ1-5): DGGITQSPKYLFRKEGQNVTLSCEQNLNHDAMYWYRQDPGQGLRLIYYSQIVNDFQKGDIAEGYSVSREKKESFPLTVTSAQKNPTAFYLCASSSQGATSQPQHFGDGTRLSIL.

This rearrangement joins TRBV19 to TRBJ1-6, with a tentative D call TRBD1 (5 bases). The germline gives CDR1 LNHDA, CDR2 SQIVND (reference sequence). The ends were cut back, 3 bases at V and 7 bases at J, with 13 bases in the middle. CDR3 length: 15 amino acids. The CDR3 is CASSIGQGNNSPLHF. CDR3 nucleotides: TGTGCCAGTAGTATCGGTCAGGGTAACAATTCACCCCTCCACTTT.

For the CDR3, the DNA is TGTGCCAGCAGCCAAGACAGCCACCAAGAGACCCAGTACTTC. Its translation: CASSQDSHQETQYF. The V gene is TRBV3-1 (or the pseudogene TRBV3-2), the J gene TRBJ2-5; unclear D gene. Deletions cut 0 bases from V and 0 bases from J, with 5 bases between. The length of the CDR3 is 14 residues. CDR1 and CDR2 from the germline V gene are LGHDT and YNNKEL (reference sequence).

J is TRBJ1-1 and V is TRBV19; D is uncertain. CDR3 size: 15 residues. From germline, CDR1 is LNHDA and CDR2 SQIVND (reference sequence). The ends were cut back, 6 bases at V and 0 bases at J, with 14 bases in the middle. The CDR3 here is CASSGRFVMNTEAFF. The DNA of the CDR3 is TGTGCCAGTAGCGGCCGGTTTGTTATGAACACTGAAGCTTTCTTT.

This clone was picked up a small number of times. The rearrangement uses TRBV6-5 and TRBJ2-1; D may be TRBD2 (6 bases). Germline lookup yields CDR1 MNHEY and CDR2 SVGAGI. This CDR3 region has 12 residues. Trimming stripped 9 bases from V and 6 bases from J, with 12 bases between. In DNA, the CDR3 is TGTGCCAGTCTCTACGGGAGCAATGAGCAGTTCTTC. It yields the protein CASLYGSNEQFF.

Only a few counts were recorded for this clone. The J gene is TRBJ1-2, the V gene TRBV7-2, with TRBD1 matching over 7 bases. Trimming removed 1 base from V and 6 bases from J; junction bases left unmatched: 8. This CDR3 region has 15 residues. The germline V gene encodes CDR1 SGHTA and CDR2 FQGNSA. The CDR3 DNA reads TGTGCCAGCAGCTTAGGAATTCGACAGGGACATGGCTACACCTTC. Its translation: CASSLGIRQGHGYTF.

The chain combines TRBV11-2 with TRBJ1-4; a weak D match, TRBD1 (5 bases). V dropped 3 bases and J dropped 7 bases, with 9 bases sitting between them. Per the germline V gene, CDR1 is SGHAT and CDR2 is FQNNGV. The CDR3 length is 13 residues. As DNA, the CDR3 is TGTGCCAGCAGCTTGGGACTCGGTGAAAAACTGTTTTTT. This sequence encodes CASSLGLGEKLFF.

This rearrangement joins TRBV5-8 to TRBJ1-2; 8 bases agree with TRBD1. This CDR3 is 13 amino acids long. CDR1 and CDR2 from the germline V gene are SGHTS and YDEGEE. V gave up 4 bases and J gave up 8 bases; unmatched junction bases: 7. As DNA, the CDR3 is TGTGCCAGCAGCCCCTGGACAGGGCGCGGCTACACCTTC. It specifies CASSPWTGRGYTF. The entire variable domain, with the rest obtained from reference TRBV5-8 and TRBJ1-2, is as follows: EAGVTQSPTHLIKTRGQQATLRCSPISGHTSVYWYQQALGLGLQFLLWYDEGEERNRGNFPPRFSGRQFPNYSSELNVNALELEDSALYLCASSPWTGRGYTFGSGTRLTVV.

The chain combines TRBV6-6 with TRBJ1-2; the D is unclear. V shed 6 bases and J shed 3 bases, with 14 bases lying between them. Germline-derived CDR1 and CDR2 are MNHNY and SVGAGI (reference sequence). The length of the CDR3 is 14 residues. CDR3 nucleotides: TGTGCCAGCAGCAAGCAGTCGATGGACTATGGCTACACCTTC. Protein sequence: CASSKQSMDYGYTF.

The sample holds one count of this clone. The gene calls are TRBV28 and TRBJ1-5; a possible D gene is TRBD1 (6 bases). The germline gives CDR1 MDHEN, CDR2 SYDVKM. The CDR3 is 16 amino acids. V lost 5 bases to trimming and J lost 0 bases, with 14 bases between them. CDR3 sequence reads: CASSPGGRDSNQPQHF. CDR3 coding DNA: TGTGCCAGCAGTCCTGGGGGCAGGGATAGCAATCAGCCCCAGCATTTT.

With regard to this clone: Other DNA sequences within the sample encode an identical CDR3. The rearrangement uses TRBV27 and TRBJ1-1; D call uncertain. Germline CDR1 reads MNHEY; CDR2 reads SMNVEV (reference sequence). V was shortened by 6 bases and J by 0 bases, with 11 bases between the two germline ends. The CDR3 runs to 14 residues. The CDR3 protein is CASSPGQLNTEAFF. For the CDR3, the DNA is TGTGCCAGCAGCCCCGGGCAGTTGAACACTGAAGCTTTCTTT.

This clone was detected once. The chain couples TRBV2 to TRBJ2-2; a weak D match, TRBD2 (6 bases). This CDR3 is 15 amino acids long. The germline V and J ends were trimmed by 7 bases and 0 bases, with 12 bases remaining between them. Germline CDR1 SNHLY, CDR2 FYNNEI. In DNA form, the CDR3 reads TGTGCCAGCACGCGGGGCCCTACGAACACCGGGGAGCTGTTTTTT. This gives the protein CASTRGPTNTGELFF. The full variable domain, completed using reference TRBV2 and TRBJ2-2, is EPEVTQTPSHQVTQMGQEVILRCVPISNHLYFYWYRQILGQKVEFLVSFYNNEISEKSEIFDDQFSVERPDGSNFTLKIRSTKLEDSAMYFCASTRGPTNTGELFFGEGSRLTVL.

J is TRBJ2-6 and V is TRBV4-3; maybe TRBD1 (8 bases). The CDR3 is 20 amino acids. V lost 0 bases to trimming and J lost 0 bases, with 18 bases between them. CDR1 and CDR2 from the germline V gene are LGHNA and YSLEER. The CDR3 nucleotides are TGCGCCAGCAGCCAAGATTTCACAGGGGGAGGGTTCTCTGGGGCCAACGTCCTGACTTTC. The encoded protein is CASSQDFTGGGFSGANVLTF.

This sequence joins TRBV18 and TRBJ2-1; TRBD1 matches 8 bases. This CDR3 spans 14 amino acids. CDR1 KGHSH and CDR2 LQKENI come from the germline V gene. V lost 6 bases to trimming and J lost 9 bases; unmatched junction nucleotides: 10. The chain's CDR3 is CASSQGAGPVEQFF. The CDR3 DNA is TGTGCCAGCTCGCAGGGGGCTGGGCCGGTTGAGCAGTTCTTC.

The chain links TRBV3-1 (or the pseudogene TRBV3-2) to TRBJ2-1; 7 nucleotides agree with TRBD1. This CDR3 spans 20 amino acids. V gave up 3 bases and J gave up 5 bases; unmatched junction bases: 22. The V gene's germline CDR1 is LGHDT and CDR2 YNNKEL (reference sequence). In nucleotides, the CDR3 is TGTGCCAGCAGCCAGTCCAGGGGGAAATGTGATGTAGGTCCTCACAATGAGCAGTTCTTC. This codes for CASSQSRGKCDVGPHNEQFF.

The chain uses TRBV12-5 and TRBJ2-7; no reliable D call. Trimming removed 1 base from V and 1 base from J, with 2 bases in between. This CDR3 contains 12 residues. The germline V gene encodes CDR1 LGHNT and CDR2 FRNRAP. The CDR3 loop is CASGLGSYEQYF. CDR3 in DNA: TGTGCTAGTGGTTTGGGGTCCTACGAGCAGTACTTC.

The V and J genes are TRBV27 and TRBJ1-5; no clear D gene. The CDR3 is 15 residues long. V was trimmed by 6 bases and J by 0 bases, leaving 12 bases between them. Germline CDR1 MNHEY, CDR2 SMNVEV (reference sequence). CDR3 coding DNA: TGTGCCAGCAGACCAGCGGACGGTAGCAATCAGCCCCAGCATTTT. As protein: CASRPADGSNQPQHF.

V gene TRBV19 combines with J gene TRBJ1-2; D unclear. Germline V lookup: CDR1 LNHDA, CDR2 SQIVND (reference sequence). V was trimmed by 4 bases and J by 4 bases, leaving 7 bases between them. CDR3 length equals 12 residues. The DNA of the CDR3 is TGTGCCAGTAGTAAAAGGCCCTATGGCTACACCTTC. This sequence encodes CASSKRPYGYTF.

V and J are TRBV5-1 and TRBJ2-7; 10 bases line up with TRBD2. V lost 0 bases, J lost 4 bases, and 7 bases stayed unmatched. Germline V gene sequence: CDR1 SGHRS, CDR2 YFSETQ. The CDR3 is 16 amino acids. The CDR3 loop reads CASSLAASGRGYEQYF. The CDR3 bases are TGCGCCAGCAGCTTGGCCGCTAGCGGGAGAGGTTACGAGCAGTACTTC.